This T cell receptor beta chain emerged from a study of shared clonotypes between healthy human individuals (dated by TCRdb to about 2020). About the full investigation: Three men and a couple of women, aged 18 to 49 years, made up the cohort. For each donor, CD4 naive and CD4 memory were each given three plates, CD8 naive was given two plates, and CD8 memory was given one plate. Between about 0.94 and 8.9 billion PBMCs per donor were obtained by leukapheresis. Blood TCR repertoires of five healthy adults were deeply sequenced to estimate repertoire size and the extent of clonotype sharing between individuals. Libraries were prepared and TCR repertoires were sequenced by different laboratories using diverse techniques, in order to increase sequencing depth and limit assay-specific biases. Beyond this particular receptor, the publication reports: Pairwise subsampling led to the expectation that sequencing depth would affect the degree of clonotype sharing among donors. Naive subsets generally had larger estimated clonotype richness than memory subsets. Because the study included only a small number of donors, the genetic and exposure-history diversity represented was limited. About 4.5% of naive CD4, 3% to 4% of naive CD8, roughly 2.5% of memory CD4, and approximately 0.39% of memory CD8 clonotypes were shared across several donors. Sampling was limited to blood, and TCR repertoires in tissue likely differ from TCR repertoires in blood. Compared with non-shared clonotypes, the clonotypes found in all four sorted-subset donors had higher generation probabilities. Even with the large sequencing depth, rarefaction of the sorted-subset datasets indicated that sequencing was incomplete.

Donors were healthy HIV-negative adults with no recently reported acute infections or vaccinations. Every donor was a Caucasian adult residing in Nashville, Tennessee, USA. Magnetic negative selection was used to enrich CD4+ T cells, after which naive cells were positively selected on CD45RA and the negative fraction became the memory subset. Blood was collected by leukapheresis, and PBMCs were isolated by Ficoll-Histopaque density gradient centrifugation and then cryopreserved in liquid nitrogen vapor phase. Purity and quantity of every magnetically sorted T cell population were checked by analytical flow cytometry. Each sorted fraction had its genomic DNA isolated and then quantified by UV absorbance on a Nanodrop 2000c. CDR1 is given as SQVTM and CDR2 as ANQGSEA, both from the germline V gene. Trimming takes 6 bases from V and 0 bases from J, and the germline ends sit 8 bases apart. The CDR3 spans 13 residues, from the cysteine through the phenylalanine. The CDR3 DNA has 39 bases and is translated from base 1.

Remarks on this clone: Its antigen remains undetermined. Qualities for individual bases were not recorded, and no much larger clone is one base off. This sample also contains other DNA sequences that code for the same CDR3.

Using the deep immunoSEQ assay, multiplex PCR amplified TCR CDR3 regions from genomic DNA. Extracted genomic DNA from each cell subset was distributed evenly across all wells of several immunoSEQ 96-well plates, and each plate was treated as a replicate. For sorted subsets, each replicate PCR was loaded with about 0.2 ug genomic DNA, equivalent to approximately 33,000 T cell genomes. Purified libraries were quantified with a Qubit 3.0 fluorometer, sized on a Bioanalyzer 2100, and re-quantified with the KAPA Library Quantification kit. Every immunoSEQ 96-well plate was sequenced on a separate single-read 150-cycle Illumina NextSeq 550 flow cell. The published analysis was carried out like this. Because only junctional sequences without quality scores were contained in the immunoSEQ output, filtering matching that applied to full-length reads could not be performed. Sequences were annotated with PyIR, a Python wrapper for IgBLAST v1.9, using IMGT germline references to assign V/J genes and CDR3. Reads were filtered out if the reads had weak V/J assignments (E-value above 1e-6), no CDR3, stop codons, out-of-frame junctions, or ambiguous translated residues. V3J clonotypes were defined as sequences sharing the same inferred V gene, J gene, and CDR3 amino acid sequence. Percentage overlap between repertoires was computed as shared unique clonotypes divided by the size of the smaller repertoire. Three approaches were used to assess repertoire richness: RTK rarefaction, the Chao1 estimator, and Recon v2.1 estimates of unobserved clonotypes. For all TCRbeta clonotypes obtained by the gDNA method from a handful of donors, generation probabilities were computed with OLGA. The table was pulled from immuneACCESS by TCRdb, which kept in-frame rearrangements only. Such tables lose some clones; where checked, under half of the loss comes from unresolved V genes, and the rest has no known cause. From that table come the V and J calls and clone size; the DNA was used to work out D and trimming. The sample yields approximately 2.4 million clones; 95% were counted once. The ten top clones hold around 0.13% of the sample.

The specimen was naive CD4+ T cells sorted from blood. Interpreted using the paper, the cell subset or site label stands for: CD45RA+ positively selected. This sequence uses TRBV29-1 and TRBJ2-2, and TRBD1 may be the D gene, going by 6 matching bases. The receptor was derived from a man aged 18 to 35 in good health. The CDR3 sequence is CSVRGANTGELFF. The sequence in DNA is TGCAGCGTCAGGGGAGCGAACACCGGGGAGCTGTTTTTT.